This T cell receptor (beta chain) was sequenced in a study of blood T cell repertoires in COVID-19. Looking at the study overall: Both acute and convalescent COVID-19 samples were obtained from the United States, Italy and Spain.

The method was immunoSEQ multiplex PCR; TCRdb's version includes in-frame clones alone and lacks a portion of them. The profile covers about 30,000 clones, with about 88% appearing a single time and about 64% taken by the ten largest. Germline assignment: CDR1 MNHEY and CDR2 SVGAGI. Trimming stripped 10 bases from V and 6 bases from J, with 19 bases between. This CDR3 has 13 residues. The J gene is TRBJ2-7, the V gene TRBV6-5; a possible D gene is TRBD2 (6 bases). The sequence derives from a man in his 70s with acute or convalescent COVID-19. Specimen: peripheral blood. CDR3 nucleotides: TGTGCCACCGCAACGGGACTCTTAAGCGAGCAGTACTTC. It encodes CATATGLLSEQYF.